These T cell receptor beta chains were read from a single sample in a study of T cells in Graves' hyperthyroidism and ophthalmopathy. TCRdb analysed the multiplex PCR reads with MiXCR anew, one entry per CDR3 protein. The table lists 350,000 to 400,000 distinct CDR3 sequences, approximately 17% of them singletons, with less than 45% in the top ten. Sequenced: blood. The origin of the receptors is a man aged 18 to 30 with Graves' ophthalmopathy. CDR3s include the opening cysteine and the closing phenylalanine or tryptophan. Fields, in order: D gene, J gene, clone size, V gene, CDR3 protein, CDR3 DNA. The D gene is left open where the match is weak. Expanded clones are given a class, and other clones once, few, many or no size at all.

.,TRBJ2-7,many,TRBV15,CATSRDLGGRHEQYF,TGTGCCACCAGCAGAGATCTGGGGGGGCGCCACGAGCAGTACTTC
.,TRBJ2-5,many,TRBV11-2,CASSSGRQETQYF,TGTGCCAGCAGCTCAGGTCGTCAAGAGACCCAGTACTTC
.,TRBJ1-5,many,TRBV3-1,CASSQVGSNQPQHF,TGTGCCAGCAGCCAAGTGGGGAGCAATCAGCCCCAGCATTTT
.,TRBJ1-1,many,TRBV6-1,CASSEALMEAFF,TGTGCCAGCAGTGAAGCCCTAATGGAAGCTTTCTTT
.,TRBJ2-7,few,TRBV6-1,CAILNGGSYEQYF,TGTGCCATCTTAAACGGCGGGTCCTACGAGCAGTACTTC
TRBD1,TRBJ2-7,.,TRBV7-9,CASSPPGTAPYEQYF,TGTGCCAGCTCACCACCCGGGACAGCACCCTACGAGCAGTACTTC
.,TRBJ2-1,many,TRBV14,CASTPRQASEQFF,TGTGCCAGCACCCCAAGGCAAGCGAGTGAGCAGTTCTTC
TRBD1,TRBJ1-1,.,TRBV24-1,CATSDLRDRNTEAFF,TGTGCCACCAGTGATCTCCGGGACAGGAACACTGAAGCTTTCTTT
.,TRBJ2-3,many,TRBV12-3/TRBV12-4,CASTLGQDTQYF,TGTGCCAGCACCCTTGGACAGGATACGCAGTATTTT
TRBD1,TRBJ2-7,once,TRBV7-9,CASSFGDRDSYEQYF,TGTGCCAGCAGCTTCGGGGACAGGGACTCCTACGAGCAGTACTTC
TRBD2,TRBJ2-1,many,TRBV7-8,CASTSGGSYNEQFF,TGTGCCAGCACGTCGGGGGGCTCCTACAATGAGCAGTTCTTC
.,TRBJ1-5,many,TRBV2,CASSEGGTPWPQHF,TGTGCCAGCAGTGAAGGGGGCACCCCGTGGCCCCAGCATTTT
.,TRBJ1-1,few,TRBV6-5,CASSYSSDKNTEAFF,TGTGCCAGCAGTTACTCGAGCGACAAGAACACTGAAGCTTTCTTT
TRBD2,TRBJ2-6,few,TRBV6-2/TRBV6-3,CASSYSKVAGGFSGANVLTF,TGTGCCAGCAGTTACTCGAAAGTAGCGGGGGGATTCTCTGGGGCCAACGTCCTGACTTTC
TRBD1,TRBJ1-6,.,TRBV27,CASSTLDRLNSPLHF,TGTGCCAGCAGTACACTGGACAGGCTGAATTCACCCCTCCACTTT
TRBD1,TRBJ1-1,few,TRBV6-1,CASFRGEGAEAFF,TGTGCCAGTTTCAGGGGGGAGGGGGCTGAAGCTTTCTTT
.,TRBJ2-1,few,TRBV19,CASQGGGGSEQFF,TGTGCCAGTCAAGGGGGGGGCGGCAGTGAGCAGTTCTTC
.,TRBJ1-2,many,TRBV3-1,CASSQGQPYGYTF,TGTGCCAGCAGCCAAGGACAGCCCTATGGCTACACCTTC
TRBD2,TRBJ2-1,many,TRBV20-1,CSAPLAAPFHEQFF,TGCAGTGCCCCCCTAGCGGCCCCCTTCCATGAGCAGTTCTTC
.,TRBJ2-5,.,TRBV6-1,CASWEWSQETQYF,TGTGCCTCGTGGGAGTGGAGCCAAGAGACCCAGTACTTC
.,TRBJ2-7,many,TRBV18,CASSPSFPEQYF,TGTGCCAGCTCACCGTCCTTCCCCGAGCAGTACTTC
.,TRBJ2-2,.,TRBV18,CASSPPPREIAGELFF,TGTGCCAGCTCACCGCCCCCGAGGGAGATTGCCGGGGAGCTGTTTTTT
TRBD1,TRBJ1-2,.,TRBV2,CASRGDSYGYTF,TGTGCCAGCAGGGGGGACAGTTATGGCTACACCTTC
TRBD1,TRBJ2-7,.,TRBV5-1,CASRQKDRVIYEQYF,TGCGCCAGCAGACAAAAGGACAGGGTTATCTACGAGCAGTACTTC
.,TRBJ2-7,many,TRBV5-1,CASSLAEIGYEQYF,TGCGCCAGCAGCTTGGCGGAGATTGGCTACGAGCAGTACTTC
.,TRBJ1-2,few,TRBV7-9,CGLQCYGYTF,TGTGGCCTCCAATGCTATGGCTACACCTTC
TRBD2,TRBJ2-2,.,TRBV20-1,CSARFFSGDTGELFF,TGCAGTGCTAGATTTTTTAGCGGGGACACCGGGGAGCTGTTTTTT
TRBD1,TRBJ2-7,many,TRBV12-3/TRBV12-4,CASSYRGMRQYF,TGTGCCAGCAGTTACAGGGGAATGAGGCAGTACTTC
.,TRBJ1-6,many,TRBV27,CASSYGWGPLHF,TGTGCCAGCAGTTACGGGTGGGGACCCCTCCACTTT
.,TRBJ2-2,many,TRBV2,CASSVSRGLVNTGELFF,TGTGCCAGCAGTGTTTCCAGGGGATTGGTAAACACCGGGGAGCTGTTTTTT
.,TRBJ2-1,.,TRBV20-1,CSARDGNRGGSSYNEQFF,TGCAGTGCTCGTGATGGGAATCGTGGGGGGAGCTCCTACAATGAGCAGTTCTTC
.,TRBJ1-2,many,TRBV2,CASSEARVRGYTF,TGTGCCAGCAGTGAAGCCCGGGTGCGGGGCTACACCTTC
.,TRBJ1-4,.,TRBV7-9,CASRGGWLNEKLFF,TGTGCCAGCAGGGGGGGGTGGTTGAATGAAAAACTGTTTTTT
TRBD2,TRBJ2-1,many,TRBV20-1,CSAETSGGAGLGDEQFF,TGCAGTGCGGAGACTAGCGGGGGGGCTGGACTGGGAGATGAGCAGTTCTTC
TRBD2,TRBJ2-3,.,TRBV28,CASSSSAGGPHTQYF,TGTGCCAGCAGTTCCTCCGCGGGGGGGCCGCATACGCAGTATTTT
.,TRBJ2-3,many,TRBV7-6,CASSLDIGDTQYF,TGTGCCAGCAGCTTAGATATCGGGGATACGCAGTATTTT
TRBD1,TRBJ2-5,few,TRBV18,CASSRSGGQGAREQYF,TGTGCCAGCTCACGATCTGGCGGACAGGGGGCTAGAGAGCAGTACTTC
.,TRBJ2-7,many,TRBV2,CASRDGFYEQYF,TGTGCCAGCAGGGACGGGTTCTACGAGCAGTACTTC
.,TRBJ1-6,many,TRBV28,CASRFQSNNSPLHF,TGTGCCAGCAGATTCCAGAGCAATAATTCACCCCTCCACTTT
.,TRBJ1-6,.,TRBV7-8,CASSFPWGDTGMNNSPLHF,TGTGCCAGCAGCTTTCCCTGGGGGGATACGGGGATGAATAATTCACCCCTCCACTTT
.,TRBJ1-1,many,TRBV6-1,CASSYMTGTEAFF,TGTGCCAGCAGTTATATGACAGGCACTGAAGCTTTCTTT
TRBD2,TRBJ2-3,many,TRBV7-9,CASSLEGSGGANTQYF,TGTGCCAGCAGCTTAGAAGGTAGCGGGGGGGCAAATACGCAGTATTTT
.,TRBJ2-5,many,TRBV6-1,CASSLKGGLGETQYF,TGTGCCAGCAGTCTTAAGGGAGGACTCGGAGAGACCCAGTACTTC
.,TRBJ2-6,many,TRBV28,CATEVGSAGANVLTF,TGTGCCACGGAGGTGGGATCGGCCGGGGCCAACGTCCTGACTTTC
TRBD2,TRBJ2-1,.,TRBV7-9,CASSLSAGVYEQFF,TGTGCCAGCAGCTTATCAGCGGGAGTGTATGAGCAGTTCTTC
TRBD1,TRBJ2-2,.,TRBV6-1,CASRNRGNTGELFF,TGTGCCAGCAGGAACAGGGGGAACACCGGGGAGCTGTTTTTT